The rows below give T cell receptor beta chains drawn from one sample of a study of T cells in Graves' hyperthyroidism and ophthalmopathy. MiXCR was run by TCRdb on the multiplex PCR reads, yielding one entry per CDR3 protein. The sample carries about 350,000 distinct CDR3 sequences, over 11% recorded once. Sample: blood. These receptors all come from a woman aged 25 to 39 with Graves' hyperthyroidism. CDR3s include the opening cysteine and the closing phenylalanine or tryptophan. Size is omitted from some rows. Given values are once, few, many or a class for expanded clones.

v_call clone_size cdr3_aa
TRBV19 . CASSSAANTQYF
TRBV9 many CASSPGTESNQPQHF
TRBV3-1 many CASSHAPYEQYF
TRBV18 . CASSPKGDTEAFF
TRBV29-1 few CSVVLPTDTQYF
TRBV10-2 . CASNQASGIYNEQFF
TRBV27 . CASSLRLAAPYEQYF
TRBV30 . CAWTPAILVSGNTIYF
TRBV6-2/TRBV6-3 many CASSYPRPGVTGELFF
TRBV12-3/TRBV12-4 many CASRLAGGSYEQYF
TRBV30 . CAQSGTGANVLTF
TRBV7-8 many CASSLGDNQPQHF
TRBV20-1 many CSASSPGSSGSNEQFF
TRBV6-2/TRBV6-3 . CASSRQDLYNEQFF
TRBV20-1 . CSAAAGTVDEQFF
TRBV2 many CASSPLGDLGDTQYF
TRBV5-1 many CASSLGSSENYGYTF
TRBV29-1 . CSVLGRGGPRSNEQFF
TRBV2 few CASRDPWGTYEQYF
TRBV12-3/TRBV12-4 many CASSPTANQPQHF
TRBV6-1 many CASSEGSGRAGEQYF
TRBV28 many CASSLGQGQYF
TRBV6-4 few CASSEAEGRGQGYTF
TRBV19 . CASTVAGGPDTQYF
TRBV30 few CAWSRIRRGGGYTF
TRBV12-3/TRBV12-4 many CASSLVAGSLASNTGELFF